What follows are 4 T cell receptor beta chains derived from one specimen sequenced in a study of read filtering for tumor transcriptome and immune sequencing (TCRdb year 2020). Instrument used: Illumina HiSeq 4000. The Immunoverse kit was used to build TCR libraries from roughly 440 ng RNA, with molecular barcoded adaptors covering alpha/delta and beta/gamma chains. TCRdb reprocessed the public reads (quality trimming at Q25 with fastp, clone calling with MiXCR) and kept in-frame beta chains. Rows merge per CDR3 protein into single entries with the most common DNA and genes. Across this sample there are some 130,000 distinct CDR3 sequences, with approximately 13% seen only once. The ten largest clones represent roughly 9.6% of the sample. What was sequenced was a population of CD138-negative cells sorted from bone marrow. In light of the paper, this sample's cell subset or site label describes: bone marrow mononuclear cells depleted of CD138+ plasma/myeloma cells by negative magnetic selection. Receptors originate from a donor at least 40 years old with multiple myeloma.

To note about this clonotype: At one end, the junction sequence differs from germline, possibly due to a read error. V and J are TRBV7-2 and TRBJ2-2; the match to TRBD1 covers 8 bases. CDR1 and CDR2 from the germline V gene are SGHTA and FQGNSA. This CDR3 is 15 amino acids long. The CDR3 DNA is TGTGCCAGCAGCATCCGGGACAGGACCACCGGGGGGCTGTTTTTT. Amino acids: CASSIRDRTTGGLFF. The full variable domain, its missing parts supplied by reference TRBV7-2 and TRBJ2-2, is GAGVSQSPSNKVTEKGKDVELRCDPISGHTALYWYRQSLGQGLEFLIYFQGNSAPDKSGLPSDRFSAERTGGSVSTLTIQRTQQEDSAVYLCASSIRDRTTGGLFFGEGSRLTVL.

This clonotype was seen a handful of times. This rearrangement joins TRBV12-5 to TRBJ1-2, with unresolved D. Germline V gives CDR1 LGHNT, CDR2 FRNRAP. The CDR3 covers 16 residues. The V and J ends lost 7 bases and 1 base respectively, with 19 bases between them. The CDR3 sequence is CASALDPGVVNYGYTF. In DNA form, the CDR3 reads TGTGCTAGTGCCTTGGACCCTGGGGTGGTTAACTATGGCTACACCTTC. Looking up the rest from reference TRBV12-5 and TRBJ1-2 gives the full variable domain: DARVTQTPRHKVTEMGQEVTMRCQPILGHNTVFWYRQTMMQGLELLAYFRNRAPLDDSGMPKDRFSAEMPDATLATLKIQPSEPRDSAVYFCASALDPGVVNYGYTFGSGTRLTVV.

This clonotype was recorded many times. Germline is not matched at one junction end, which may reflect a read error. CDR3 loop: CASGQVLGRQASSGANVLTF. CDR3 bases: TGTGCCAGCGGCCAAGTCCTCGGCAGACAGGCTAGCTCTGGGGCCAACGTCCTGACTTTC. V usage is TRBV3-1 and J usage is TRBJ2-6; TRBD1 is a possible D gene (6 bases). Germline assignment: CDR1 LGHDT and CDR2 YNNKEL (reference sequence). The CDR3 sequence is 20 residues long. The complete variable domain, with remaining parts taken from reference TRBV3-1 and TRBJ2-6, reads DTAVSQTPKYLVTQMGNDKSIKCEQNLGHDTMYWYKQDSKKFLKIMFSYNNKELIINETVPNRFSPKSPDKAHLNLHINSLELGDSAVYFCASGQVLGRQASSGANVLTFGAGSRLTVL.

A few counts support this clonotype. A junction end diverges from the germline sequence, so it may reflect a read error. CDR3 in DNA: TGTGCTAGCAGCGCAACTGGGGCAACTAATGAAAAACTGTTTTTT. Its translation is CASSATGATNEKLFF. V usage is TRBV7-7 and J usage is TRBJ1-4; no clear D. This CDR3 has 15 residues. Germline CDR1 and CDR2: SSHAT and FNYEAQ (reference sequence).